This passage covers 13 T cell receptor beta chains from one sample sequenced in a study of early T cells in non-severe SARS-CoV-2 infection (dated by TCRdb to about 2021). The library came from 5' RACE. Sequencing relied on a NextSeq 500. The public reads were reprocessed in TCRdb via fastp at Q25 and MiXCR, keeping in-frame beta chains. Every entry covers one CDR3 protein and lists the most common genes and DNA from its rows. Across this sample there are about 52,000 distinct CDR3 sequences, with approximately 7.6% seen only once. The ten top clones hold 4% to 5.5% of the sample. Sequenced material: whole blood. All receptors come from an adult who was a healthcare worker with PCR-confirmed SARS-CoV-2 infection or an uninfected control (not recorded which).

This clonotype was seen a few times. The V call is TRBV20-1, the J call TRBJ1-2; D possibly corresponds to TRBD1 (5 bases). V shed 4 bases and J shed 5 bases, with 17 bases lying between them. Per the germline V gene, CDR1 is DFQATT and CDR2 is SNEGSKA (reference sequence). This CDR3 has 14 amino acids. DNA of the CDR3: TGCAGTGCTATTGGCAGGGACCTTATGTATGGCTACACCTTC. It is translated as CSAIGRDLMYGYTF.

This clonotype was observed a handful of times. The genes are TRBV6-5 and TRBJ2-3; D may correspond to TRBD1 or TRBD2 (5 bases each). The germline gives CDR1 MNHEY, CDR2 SVGAGI. This CDR3 has 14 amino acids. V lost 4 bases and J lost 2, with 10 bases in between. The DNA for the CDR3 is TGTGCCAGCAGTTTATTGGGGGACACAGATACGCAGTATTTT. This codes for CASSLLGDTDTQYF.

This clonotype turned up a few times. The rearrangement joins TRBV5-6 to TRBJ2-1, with D uncertain. Germline-derived CDR1 and CDR2 are SGHDT and YYEEEE. V lost 4 bases and J lost 6, with 17 bases in between. This CDR3 is built from 15 residues. The CDR3 is CASSPRRTSLNEQFF. CDR3 in DNA: TGTGCCAGCAGCCCTCGCCGGACCAGCCTCAATGAGCAGTTCTTC.

This clonotype has more than one count but fewer than ten. The genes are TRBV7-2 and TRBJ2-6; no definite D call. Trimming stripped 1 base from V and 0 bases from J, with 13 bases between. Germline V gene sequence: CDR1 SGHTA, CDR2 FQGNSA. CDR3 size: 18 residues. CDR3 bases: TGTGCCAGCAGCTTAGTTTCCACTTCTAACTCTGGGGCCAACGTCCTGACTTTC. As protein: CASSLVSTSNSGANVLTF. Full variable domain (rest looked up from reference TRBV7-2 and TRBJ2-6): GAGVSQSPSNKVTEKGKDVELRCDPISGHTALYWYRQSLGQGLEFLIYFQGNSAPDKSGLPSDRFSAERTGGSVSTLTIQRTQQEDSAVYLCASSLVSTSNSGANVLTFGAGSRLTVL.

Only a few counts were recorded for this clonotype. This chain uses TRBV30 with TRBJ2-7, with a tentative D call TRBD2 (6 bases). V shed 1 base and J shed 6 bases, with 19 bases lying between them. CDR3 length: 15 amino acids. Germline V CDR1 and CDR2: GTSNPN, SVGIG (reference sequence). The CDR3 coding sequence is TGTGCCTGGAGTGAGGGGACTTACCTTTCTGGCGAGCAGTACTTC. This encodes CAWSEGTYLSGEQYF.

This clonotype was counted a few times. This chain links TRBV19 with TRBJ2-2; 7 bases map to TRBD1. V gave up 6 bases and J gave up 8 bases; unmatched junction bases: 9. The germline CDR1 and CDR2 sequences are LNHDA and SQIVND (reference sequence). CDR3 length equals 14 residues. As DNA, the CDR3 is TGTGCCAGTAGAACGACAGGGAGAGCAGGGGAGCTGTTTTTT. It translates to CASRTTGRAGELFF. Together with reference TRBV19 and TRBJ2-2, the CDR3 gives the full variable domain: DGGITQSPKYLFRKEGQNVTLSCEQNLNHDAMYWYRQDPGQGLRLIYYSQIVNDFQKGDIAEGYSVSREKKESFPLTVTSAQKNPTAFYLCASRTTGRAGELFFGEGSRLTVL.

This clonotype was seen more than once but under ten times. The chain carries TRBV10-3 and TRBJ1-6; perhaps TRBD1 as D (5 bases). This CDR3 region has 16 residues. CDR1 is ENHRY, CDR2 SYGVKD, per germline. Trimming stripped 10 bases from V and 10 bases from J, with 26 bases between. CDR3 amino acids: CATRLGTSKGDSPLHF. The CDR3 DNA reads as TGTGCCACTCGTCTGGGGACGTCAAAAGGGGACTCACCCCTCCACTTT.

This clonotype was seen ten or more times. The V gene is TRBV7-2, the J gene TRBJ2-7, with 8 bases matching TRBD1. The ends lost 4 bases at V and 10 bases at J; junction bases unmatched: 6. The CDR3 runs to 12 residues. Germline assignment: CDR1 SGHTA and CDR2 FQGNSA. The CDR3 is CASSWRTGSQYF. CDR3 in DNA: TGTGCCAGCAGCTGGAGGACAGGGAGCCAGTACTTC.

There are many counts of this clonotype. V is TRBV14 and J is TRBJ1-1; D may be TRBD1 (6 bases). Per germline, CDR1 SGHDN and CDR2 FVKESK. The CDR3 loop spans 16 amino acids. V lost 2 bases, J lost 0 bases, and 13 bases lay in between. In DNA form, the CDR3 reads TGTGCCAGCAGCCAACTTACAGGGACTCTGAACACTGAAGCTTTCTTT. Amino acid sequence: CASSQLTGTLNTEAFF.

As to this clonotype: The junction shows a germline mismatch at one end, possibly a read error. The rearrangement joins TRBV2 to TRBJ2-7; D remains unclear. There are 10 residues in the CDR3. Germline loops: CDR1 SNHLY, CDR2 FYNNEI. The DNA of the CDR3 is TGTGCCAGCGGTGAATACGAGCAGTACTTC. Its translation: CASGEYEQYF.

This clonotype was picked up many times. The chain recombines TRBV28 with TRBJ1-1; D unresolved. CDR3 length: 14 amino acids. Germline V gene lookup returns CDR1 MDHEN and CDR2 SYDVKM. Trimming took 3 bases from V and 0 from J, leaving 8 bases between them. CDR3 coding DNA: TGTGCCAGCAGTTTGAGGGTATTGAACACTGAAGCTTTCTTT. The encoded protein is CASSLRVLNTEAFF. The whole variable domain, filled in from reference TRBV28 and TRBJ1-1, reads DVKVTQSSRYLVKRTGEKVFLECVQDMDHENMFWYRQDPGLGLRLIYFSYDVKMKEKGDIPEGYSVSREKKERFSLILESASTNQTSMYLCASSLRVLNTEAFFGQGTRLTVV.

The chain uses TRBV11-2 and TRBJ1-6, with 7 bases matching TRBD1. The CDR3 is 15 residues long. The germline V gene has CDR1 SGHAT and CDR2 FQNNGV. J was trimmed by 11 bases and V by 8 bases; bases with no gene match: 15. In nucleotides, the CDR3 is TGTGCCAGCGGCAATGAGGAACAGGGGAACGCACCCCTCCACTTT. Its translation: CASGNEEQGNAPLHF. The full variable domain, in which reference TRBV11-2 and TRBJ1-6 provide the parts outside the CDR3, is EAGVAQSPRYKIIEKRQSVAFWCNPISGHATLYWYQQILGQGPKLLIQFQNNGVVDDSQLPKDRFSAERLKGVDSTLKIQPAKLEDSAVYLCASGNEEQGNAPLHFGNGTRLTVT.

The rearrangement links TRBV10-1 to TRBJ2-3, with 11 bases lining up with TRBD2. There are 14 residues in the CDR3. V lost 2 bases, J lost 6 bases, and 1 base stayed unmatched. The germline V gene has CDR1 WNHNN and CDR2 SYGVQD (reference sequence). The CDR3 loop reads CASSETSGSDTQYF. The CDR3 nucleotides are TGCGCCAGCAGTGAGACTAGCGGGAGTGATACGCAGTATTTT.